Shown below are 5 T cell receptor beta chains from a single sample sequenced in a study of blood T cell repertoires in COVID-19. Assay used: immunoSEQ multiplex PCR; TCRdb lists only in-frame clones, some missing. The sample holds over 300,000 clones; over 75% are singletons and the top ten take roughly a tenth. The source material was PBMCs or T cells enriched from blood (not recorded which). The receptors were gathered from a young woman who had recovered from COVID-19.

This clone was counted a single time. V usage is TRBV28 and J usage is TRBJ1-2; no definite D call. V was trimmed by 8 bases and J by 6 bases, leaving 16 bases between them. The germline V gene has CDR1 MDHEN and CDR2 SYDVKM. The CDR3 extends over 13 amino acids. Here the CDR3 DNA reads TGTGCCAGCGGGGAGTATTCCACGAATGGCTACACCTTC. Amino acid sequence: CASGEYSTNGYTF.

V gene TRBV28 combines with J gene TRBJ1-1; D perhaps matches TRBD1 (6 bases). V was trimmed by 1 base and J by 6 bases, leaving 18 bases between them. The CDR3 is 16 residues long. The germline CDR1 and CDR2 sequences are MDHEN and SYDVKM. The CDR3 DNA is TGTGCCAGCAGTTTATTCCAGGGGCGGGTTCCGGCTGAAGCTTTCTTT. This translates into CASSLFQGRVPAEAFF.

This chain joins TRBV6-1 and TRBJ2-7; possible D gene TRBD1, 6 bases. The ends were cut back, 3 bases at V and 7 bases at J, with 22 bases in the middle. Germline V gene sequence: CDR1 MNHNS, CDR2 SASEGT. The CDR3 is 16 residues long. CDR3 sequence: CASSDIVRDTDGEQYF. CDR3 nucleotides: TGTGCCAGCAGTGATATTGTCCGGGACACAGATGGAGAGCAGTACTTC.

The V call is TRBV30, the J call TRBJ1-1; the D gene is possibly TRBD1 (5 bases). The CDR3 runs 13 residues. CDR1 GTSNPN and CDR2 SVGIG come from the germline V gene (reference sequence). The V end lost 5 bases, the J end lost 0 bases, and 10 bases lay between the germline ends. Here the CDR3 reads CAWGRQMNTEAFF. The CDR3 region has the DNA TGTGCCTGGGGTCGACAGATGAACACTGAAGCTTTCTTT.

The chain couples TRBV28 to TRBJ2-7, with D possibly TRBD1 on 5 matching bases. V lost 0 bases, J lost 5 bases, and 5 bases lay in between. Germline CDR1 and CDR2: MDHEN and SYDVKM. The CDR3 consists of 12 residues. The CDR3 region is CASSLWDNEQYF. The CDR3 DNA is TGTGCCAGCAGTTTATGGGACAACGAGCAGTACTTC.